This T cell receptor (beta chain) originates from a study of T cells expressing NK-cell markers. CDR3 length: 16 residues. In germline, CDR1 is SEHNR, CDR2 FQNEAQ (reference sequence). TCRdb reprocessed the 5' RACE reads and keeps a single row for each CDR3 protein, giving no DNA. The listing contains 300,000 to 450,000 distinct CDR3 sequences. V gene TRBV7-9 combines with J gene TRBJ2-3. The clonotype comes from a man aged 18-70 years in good health. The sample consisted of blood T cells: a sorted CD56 or NKG2C T cell subset, CD4+ or CD8+ T cells, or bulk PBMC T cells (not recorded which). The CDR3 sequence is CASSLSVGLVTDTQYF.